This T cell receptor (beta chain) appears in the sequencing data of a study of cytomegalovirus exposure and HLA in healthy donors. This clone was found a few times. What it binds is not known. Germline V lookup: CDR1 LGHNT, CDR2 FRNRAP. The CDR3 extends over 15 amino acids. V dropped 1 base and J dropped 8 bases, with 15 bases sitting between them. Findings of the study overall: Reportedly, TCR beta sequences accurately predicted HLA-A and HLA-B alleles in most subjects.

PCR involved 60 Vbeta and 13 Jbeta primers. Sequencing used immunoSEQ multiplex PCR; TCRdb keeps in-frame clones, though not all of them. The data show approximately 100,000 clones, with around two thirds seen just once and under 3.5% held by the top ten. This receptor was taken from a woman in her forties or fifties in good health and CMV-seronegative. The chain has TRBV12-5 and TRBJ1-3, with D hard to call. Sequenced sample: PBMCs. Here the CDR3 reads CASGLAVEIGYTIYF. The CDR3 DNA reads TGTGCTAGTGGTTTGGCTGTGGAAATCGGGTACACCATATATTTT.